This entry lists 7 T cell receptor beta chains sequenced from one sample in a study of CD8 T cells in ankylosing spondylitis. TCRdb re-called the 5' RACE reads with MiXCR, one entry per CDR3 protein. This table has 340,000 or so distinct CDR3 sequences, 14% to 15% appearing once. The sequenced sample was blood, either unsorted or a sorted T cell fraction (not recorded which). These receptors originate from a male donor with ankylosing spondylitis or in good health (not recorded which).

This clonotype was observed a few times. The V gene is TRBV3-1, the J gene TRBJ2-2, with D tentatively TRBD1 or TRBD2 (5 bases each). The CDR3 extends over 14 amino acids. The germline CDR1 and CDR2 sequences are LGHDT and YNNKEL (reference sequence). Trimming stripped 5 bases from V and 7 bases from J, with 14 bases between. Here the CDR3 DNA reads TGTGCCAGCAGCTTCGGGGCCCGGGGCGGGGAGCTGTTTTTT. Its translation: CASSFGARGGELFF.

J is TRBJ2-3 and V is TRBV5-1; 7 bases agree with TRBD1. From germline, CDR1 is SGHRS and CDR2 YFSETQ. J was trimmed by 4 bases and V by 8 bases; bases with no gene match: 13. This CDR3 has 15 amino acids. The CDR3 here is CASKPKTGWADTQYF. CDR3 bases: TGCGCCAGTAAACCCAAGACAGGGTGGGCAGATACGCAGTATTTT.

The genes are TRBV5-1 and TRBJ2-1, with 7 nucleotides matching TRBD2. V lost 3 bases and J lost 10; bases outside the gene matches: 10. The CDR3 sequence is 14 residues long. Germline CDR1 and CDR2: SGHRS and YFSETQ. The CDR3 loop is CASSYILATNEQFF. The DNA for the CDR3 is TGCGCCAGCAGCTACATACTAGCGACCAACGAGCAGTTCTTC.

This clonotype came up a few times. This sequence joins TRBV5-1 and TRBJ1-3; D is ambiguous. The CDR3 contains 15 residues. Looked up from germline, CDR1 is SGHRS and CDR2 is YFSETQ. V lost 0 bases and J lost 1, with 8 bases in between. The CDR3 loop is CASSLDPKSGNTIYF. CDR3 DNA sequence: TGCGCCAGCAGCTTGGACCCAAAATCTGGAAACACCATATATTTT.

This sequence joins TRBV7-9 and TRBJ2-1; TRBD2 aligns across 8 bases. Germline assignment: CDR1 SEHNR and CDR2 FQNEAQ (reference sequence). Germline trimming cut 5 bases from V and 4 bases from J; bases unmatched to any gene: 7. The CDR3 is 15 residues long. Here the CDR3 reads CASSQRRGAYNEQFF. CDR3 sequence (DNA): TGTGCCAGCAGCCAACGGCGGGGGGCATACAATGAGCAGTTCTTC.

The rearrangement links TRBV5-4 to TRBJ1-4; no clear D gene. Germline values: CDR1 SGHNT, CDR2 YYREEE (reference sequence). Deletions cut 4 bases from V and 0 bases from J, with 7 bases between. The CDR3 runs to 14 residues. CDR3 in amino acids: CASSTGTTNEKLFF. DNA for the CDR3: TGTGCCAGCAGCACCGGGACAACTAATGAAAAACTGTTTTTT.

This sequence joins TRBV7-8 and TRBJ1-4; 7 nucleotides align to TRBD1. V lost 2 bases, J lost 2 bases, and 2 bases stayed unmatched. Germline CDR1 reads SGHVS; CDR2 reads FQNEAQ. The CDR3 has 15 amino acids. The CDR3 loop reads CASSLLGGTNEKLFF. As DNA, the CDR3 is TGTGCCAGCAGCTTACTAGGGGGCACTAATGAAAAACTGTTTTTT.